This TCR beta chain was documented in a study of T cells in Graves' hyperthyroidism and ophthalmopathy. The CDR3 sequence is 14 residues long. Trimming left V 3 bases short and J 0 bases short, with 8 bases between. Germline CDR1 MDHEN, CDR2 SYDVKM. There were TCR beta CDR3 regions amplified from RNA transcripts. Researchers ran a first-round RT-PCR on the TCR CDR3 using the HTBI primer set. TCRdb reanalysed the multiplex PCR reads using MiXCR and keeps one entry per CDR3 protein. The table records hundreds of thousands of distinct CDR3 sequences, 18% of them present only once. The chain employs TRBV28 and TRBJ2-5; D is undetermined. This clonotype was sampled from a woman aged 45-65 years with Graves' hyperthyroidism that later progressed to Graves' ophthalmopathy. The sequenced material came from blood. The CDR3 reads CASSFGTYQETQYF. CDR3 coding DNA: TGTGCCAGCAGTTTCGGCACTTACCAAGAGACCCAGTACTTC.